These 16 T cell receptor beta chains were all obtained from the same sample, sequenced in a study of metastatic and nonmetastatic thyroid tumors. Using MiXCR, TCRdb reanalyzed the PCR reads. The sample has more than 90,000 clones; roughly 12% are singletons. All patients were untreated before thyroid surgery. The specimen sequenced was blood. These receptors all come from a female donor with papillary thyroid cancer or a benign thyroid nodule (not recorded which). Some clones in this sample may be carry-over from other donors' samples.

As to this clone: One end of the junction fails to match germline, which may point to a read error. In DNA form, the CDR3 reads TGTGCCAGCAGTGGGGGGACAAAACTAGCGGGTTTCACCGGGGAGCTGCTTTTT. Protein: CASSGGTKLAGFTGELLF. The chain is built from TRBV12-3 or TRBV12-4 and TRBJ2-2; 9 bases line up with TRBD2. The CDR3 extends over 18 amino acids.

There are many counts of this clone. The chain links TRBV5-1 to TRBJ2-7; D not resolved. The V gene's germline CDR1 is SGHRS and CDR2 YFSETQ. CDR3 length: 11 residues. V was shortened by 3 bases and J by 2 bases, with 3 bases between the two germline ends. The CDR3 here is CASSSTYEQYF. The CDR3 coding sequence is TGCGCCAGCAGCTCCACCTACGAGCAGTACTTC.

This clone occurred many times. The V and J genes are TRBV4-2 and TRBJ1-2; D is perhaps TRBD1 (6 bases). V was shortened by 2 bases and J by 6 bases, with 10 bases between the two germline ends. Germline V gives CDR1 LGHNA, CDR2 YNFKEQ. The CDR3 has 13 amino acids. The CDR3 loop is CASSQRGGNGYTF. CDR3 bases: TGTGCCAGCAGCCAAAGGGGGGGTAATGGCTACACCTTC.

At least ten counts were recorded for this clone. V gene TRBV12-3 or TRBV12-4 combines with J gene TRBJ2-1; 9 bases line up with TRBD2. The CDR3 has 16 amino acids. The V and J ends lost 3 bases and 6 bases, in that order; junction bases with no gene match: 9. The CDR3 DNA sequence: TGTGCCAGCAGTTTGGCGGGGGGACTAGCCCCCAATGAGCAGTTCTTC. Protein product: CASSLAGGLAPNEQFF.

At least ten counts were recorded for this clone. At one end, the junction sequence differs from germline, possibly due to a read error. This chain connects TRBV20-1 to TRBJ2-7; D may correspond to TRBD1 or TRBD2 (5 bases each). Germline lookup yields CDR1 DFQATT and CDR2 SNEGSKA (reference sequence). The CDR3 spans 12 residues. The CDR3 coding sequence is TGCAGTGCTAGAGATGTTGGGGGAGAGAGTTTCTTC. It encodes CSARDVGGESFF.

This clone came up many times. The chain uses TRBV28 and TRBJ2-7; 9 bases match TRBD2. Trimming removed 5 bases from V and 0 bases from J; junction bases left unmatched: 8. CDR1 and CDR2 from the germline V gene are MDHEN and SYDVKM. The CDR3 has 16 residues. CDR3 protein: CASSLLAGMNSYEQYF. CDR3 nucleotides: TGTGCCAGCAGTCTGCTAGCGGGAATGAACTCCTACGAGCAGTACTTC.

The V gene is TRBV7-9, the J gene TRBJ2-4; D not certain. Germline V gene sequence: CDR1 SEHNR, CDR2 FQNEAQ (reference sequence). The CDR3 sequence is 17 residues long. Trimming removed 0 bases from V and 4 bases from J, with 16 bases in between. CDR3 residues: CASSLAPTGVLKNIQYF. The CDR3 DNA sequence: TGTGCCAGCAGCTTAGCTCCGACTGGAGTACTAAAAAACATTCAGTACTTC.

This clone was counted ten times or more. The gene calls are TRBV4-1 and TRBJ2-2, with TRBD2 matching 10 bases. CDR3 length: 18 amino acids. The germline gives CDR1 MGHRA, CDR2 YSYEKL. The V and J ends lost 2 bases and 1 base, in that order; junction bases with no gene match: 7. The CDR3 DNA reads TGCGCCAGCAGCCAACGGTTTCTAGCGGGGGTGAACACCGGGGAGCTGTTTTTT. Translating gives CASSQRFLAGVNTGELFF.

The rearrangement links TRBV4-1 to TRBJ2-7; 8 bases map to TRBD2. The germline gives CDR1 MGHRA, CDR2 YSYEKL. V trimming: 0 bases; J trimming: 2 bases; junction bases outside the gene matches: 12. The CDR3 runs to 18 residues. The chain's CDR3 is CASSQDSLSGRVPYEQYF. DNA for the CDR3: TGCGCCAGCAGCCAAGATAGTTTAAGCGGGAGAGTACCCTACGAGCAGTACTTC.

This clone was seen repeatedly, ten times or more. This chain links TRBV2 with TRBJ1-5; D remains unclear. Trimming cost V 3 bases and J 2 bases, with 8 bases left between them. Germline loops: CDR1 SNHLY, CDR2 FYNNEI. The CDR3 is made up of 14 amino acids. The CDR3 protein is CASSEGMGNQPQHF. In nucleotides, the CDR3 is TGTGCCAGCAGTGAGGGGATGGGCAATCAGCCCCAGCATTTT.

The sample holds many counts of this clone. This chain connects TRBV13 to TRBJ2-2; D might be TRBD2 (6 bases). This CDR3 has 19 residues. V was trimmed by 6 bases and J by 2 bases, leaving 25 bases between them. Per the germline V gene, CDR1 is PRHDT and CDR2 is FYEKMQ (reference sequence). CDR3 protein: CASSPTGGAGLTNTGELFF. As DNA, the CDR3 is TGTGCCAGCAGTCCCACGGGCGGTGCGGGACTCACAAACACCGGGGAGCTGTTTTTT.

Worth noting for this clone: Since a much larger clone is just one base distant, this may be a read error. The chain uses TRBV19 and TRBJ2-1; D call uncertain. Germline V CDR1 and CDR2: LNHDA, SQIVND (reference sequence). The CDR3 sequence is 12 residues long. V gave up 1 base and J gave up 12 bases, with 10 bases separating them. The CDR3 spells CASSIVVEVQFF. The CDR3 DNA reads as TGTGCCAGTAGTATAGTGGTAGAGGTGCAGTTCTTC.

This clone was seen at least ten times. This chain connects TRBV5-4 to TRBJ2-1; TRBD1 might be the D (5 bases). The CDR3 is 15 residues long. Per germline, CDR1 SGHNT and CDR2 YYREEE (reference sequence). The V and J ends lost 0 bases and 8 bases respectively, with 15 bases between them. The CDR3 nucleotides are TGTGCCAGCAGCTTGGGGTCGAGGCAGGGCGATGAGCAGTTCTTC. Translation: CASSLGSRQGDEQFF.

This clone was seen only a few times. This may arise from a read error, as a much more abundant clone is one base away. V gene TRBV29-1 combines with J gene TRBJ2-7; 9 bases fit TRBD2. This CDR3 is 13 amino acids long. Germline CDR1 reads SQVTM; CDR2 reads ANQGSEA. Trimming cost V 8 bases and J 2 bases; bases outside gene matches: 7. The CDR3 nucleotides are TGCAGCTTTACCTTAGCGGGGGCCTACGAGCAGTACTTC. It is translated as CSFTLAGAYEQYF.

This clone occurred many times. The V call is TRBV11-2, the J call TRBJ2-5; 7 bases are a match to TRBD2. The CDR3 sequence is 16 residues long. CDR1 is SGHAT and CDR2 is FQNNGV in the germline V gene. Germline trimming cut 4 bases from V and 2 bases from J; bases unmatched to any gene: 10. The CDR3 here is CASSSGGLGGQETQYF. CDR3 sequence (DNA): TGTGCCAGCAGCTCGGGAGGCTTGGGCGGACAAGAGACCCAGTACTTC.

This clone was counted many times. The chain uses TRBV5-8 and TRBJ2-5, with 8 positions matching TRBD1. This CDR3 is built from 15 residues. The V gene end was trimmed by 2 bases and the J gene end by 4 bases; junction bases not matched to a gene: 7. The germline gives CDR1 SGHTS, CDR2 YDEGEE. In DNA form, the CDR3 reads TGTGCCAGCAGCTTCGAACAGGGGGTTGTAGAGACCCAGTACTTC. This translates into CASSFEQGVVETQYF.